This TCR beta chain was recorded in a study of blood T cell repertoires in COVID-19. CDR1 is LGHDT and CDR2 is YNNKEL in the germline V gene (reference sequence). The length of the CDR3 is 13 residues. The ends lost 9 bases at V and 5 bases at J; junction bases unmatched: 7. The method was immunoSEQ multiplex PCR; TCRdb's version includes in-frame clones alone and lacks a portion of them. In the table there are 300,000 to 350,000 clones, approximately 88% of which are singletons. The chain links TRBV3-1 (or the pseudogene TRBV3-2) to TRBJ1-1, with 9 bases aligning to TRBD1. This clonotype was sampled from a man in his thirties or forties who had recovered from COVID-19. Sequencing was performed on PBMCs or T cells enriched from blood (not recorded which). The chain's CDR3 is CASGTGRDTEAFF. The CDR3 nucleotides are TGTGCCAGTGGGACAGGGCGAGATACTGAAGCTTTCTTT.